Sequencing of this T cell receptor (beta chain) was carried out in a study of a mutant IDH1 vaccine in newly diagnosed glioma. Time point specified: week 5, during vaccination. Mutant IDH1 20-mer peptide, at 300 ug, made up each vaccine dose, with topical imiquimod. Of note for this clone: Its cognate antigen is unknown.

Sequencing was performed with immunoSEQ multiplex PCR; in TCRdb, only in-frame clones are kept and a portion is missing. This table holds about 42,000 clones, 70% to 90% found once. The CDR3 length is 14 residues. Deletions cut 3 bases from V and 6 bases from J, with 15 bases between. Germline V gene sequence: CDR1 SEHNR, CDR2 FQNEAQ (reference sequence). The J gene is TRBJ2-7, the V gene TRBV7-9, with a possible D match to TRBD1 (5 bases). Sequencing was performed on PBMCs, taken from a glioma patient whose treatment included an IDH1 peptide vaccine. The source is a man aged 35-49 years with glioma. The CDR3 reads CASSFVPGWGEQYF. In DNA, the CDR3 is TGTGCCAGCAGCTTCGTCCCAGGGTGGGGCGAGCAGTACTTC.